What follows are 26 T cell receptor beta chains derived from one specimen sequenced in a study of CD8 T cells in Susac syndrome (dated by TCRdb to the late 2010s). The library was obtained by the immunoSEQ multiplex PCR assay. RNA was extracted with the RNeasy kit and roughly 0.5 to 1 ug was reverse transcribed using random hexamers. The raw public data were reprocessed by TCRdb itself: fastp quality trimming at Q25, MiXCR clonotype calling, in-frame beta chains only. Every distinct CDR3 protein forms one entry, paired with its most common genes and DNA. The table for this sample lists 150,000 to 200,000 distinct CDR3 sequences; approximately 93% of them were counted only once. The top ten clones comprise 0.09% to 0.095% of the sample. The sample was CD4+ T cells from PBMCs. These receptors all come from a human donor with multiple sclerosis.

The chain uses TRBV7-8 and TRBJ1-2, with TRBD1 identical over 7 bases. Germline V CDR1 and CDR2: SGHVS, FQNEAQ. The CDR3 is 15 amino acids. Germline trimming cut 5 bases from V and 7 bases from J; bases unmatched to any gene: 13. DNA of the CDR3: TGTGCCAGCAGCGCACAGGAGGGGGCCTCGGTTGGCTACACCTTC. Encoded protein: CASSAQEGASVGYTF.

The chain has TRBV19 and TRBJ2-7, with 11 nucleotides matching TRBD1. Germline loops: CDR1 LNHDA, CDR2 SQIVND (reference sequence). After removal of 6 bases from V and 4 bases from J, the junction contained 5 bases not matched to a gene. The CDR3 is 14 residues long. CDR3: CASSGDRGVYEQYF. The CDR3, as DNA: TGTGCCAGTAGCGGGGACAGGGGGGTATACGAGCAGTACTTC.

The chain carries TRBV12-3 or TRBV12-4 and TRBJ1-2, with unresolved D. The V end was cut by 5 bases, the J end by 0 bases, with 10 bases between. The length of the CDR3 is 14 residues. The CDR3 is CASSPQKANYGYTF. The CDR3 DNA sequence: TGTGCCAGCAGTCCACAGAAGGCTAACTATGGCTACACCTTC.

This clonotype was seen only a few times. V usage is TRBV6-1 and J usage is TRBJ1-1, with unresolved D. V lost 6 bases and J 2 bases, leaving 7 bases between the germline ends. Germline lookup yields CDR1 MNHNS and CDR2 SASEGT. The CDR3 is made up of 12 amino acids. CDR3 bases: TGTGCCAGCAGCCTTCGAAACACTGAAGCTTTCTTT. This gives the protein CASSLRNTEAFF.

This rearrangement joins TRBV20-1 to TRBJ1-4; D perhaps matches TRBD1 (6 bases). This CDR3 is built from 15 residues. Trimming took 6 bases from V and 5 from J, leaving 19 bases between them. The germline V gene encodes CDR1 DFQATT and CDR2 SNEGSKA (reference sequence). In nucleotides, the CDR3 is TGCAGTGCGGGGAGAGATTCGGGACAAAATGAAAAACTGTTTTTT. The encoded protein is CSAGRDSGQNEKLFF.

This rearrangement joins TRBV20-1 to TRBJ2-1, with D perhaps given as TRBD1 or TRBD2 (5 bases each). V shed 5 bases and J shed 6 bases, with 14 bases lying between them. The length of the CDR3 is 13 residues. Germline-derived CDR1 and CDR2 are DFQATT and SNEGSKA (reference sequence). The CDR3, as DNA: TGCAGTGCTTCTCGGGACCTCTTCAATGAGCAGTTCTTC. It translates to CSASRDLFNEQFF.

V gene TRBV6-5 combines with J gene TRBJ2-3, with a weak D call TRBD1 (6 bases). Germline loops: CDR1 MNHEY, CDR2 SVGAGI. Trimming took off 6 bases at V and 4 bases at J, with 11 bases between the two ends. CDR3 length: 13 amino acids. The CDR3 loop is CASRSQGSDTQYF. As DNA, the CDR3 is TGTGCCAGCAGATCACAGGGTTCAGATACGCAGTATTTT.

V gene TRBV14 combines with J gene TRBJ2-7, with D possibly being TRBD1 (5 bases). Between the trimmed V and J ends, which lost 0 bases and 9 bases, there was a span of 12 bases. Germline V lookup: CDR1 SGHDN, CDR2 FVKESK. The CDR3 length is 13 residues. The CDR3 loop is CASSQEKGPGQYF. CDR3 sequence (DNA): TGTGCCAGCAGCCAAGAGAAGGGGCCAGGGCAGTACTTC. The full variable domain, its missing parts supplied by reference TRBV14 and TRBJ2-7, is EAGVTQFPSHSVIEKGQTVTLRCDPISGHDNLYWYRRVMGKEIKFLLHFVKESKQDESGMPNNRFLAERTGGTYSTLKVQPAELEDSGVYFCASSQEKGPGQYFGPGTRLTVT.

The V and J genes are TRBV20-1 and TRBJ1-5; no clear D gene. V was cut by 6 bases and J by 2 bases, with 14 bases left in between. Germline assignment: CDR1 DFQATT and CDR2 SNEGSKA (reference sequence). This CDR3 spans 14 amino acids. CDR3 nucleotides: TGCAGTGCCCTATGGAGGGCGGGCAATCAGCCCCAGCATTTT. This gives the protein CSALWRAGNQPQHF.

The rearrangement uses TRBV7-3 and TRBJ2-3; 9 positions match TRBD2. The ends lost 4 bases at V and 5 bases at J; junction bases unmatched: 7. The germline V gene encodes CDR1 SGHTA and CDR2 FQGTGA. The CDR3 is 15 residues long. CDR3 nucleotides: TGTGCCAGCAGCTCGCGGGGGGGCGGGATAGATACGCAGTATTTT. Protein: CASSSRGGGIDTQYF.

The chain employs TRBV12-3 or TRBV12-4 and TRBJ1-2; 7 bases fit TRBD1. Trimming took 3 bases from V and 8 from J; bases not matched to a gene: 12. This CDR3 has 15 amino acids. In nucleotides, the CDR3 is TGTGCCAGCAGTTTCCACGACAGGGTATTGGGCGGCTACACCTTC. Translated, it gives CASSFHDRVLGGYTF.

V usage is TRBV9 and J usage is TRBJ1-1; D might be TRBD1 (5 bases). The CDR3 extends over 12 amino acids. Trimming pared 0 bases from V and 8 bases from J, leaving 8 bases between. Per the germline V gene, CDR1 is SGDLS and CDR2 is YYNGEE. The CDR3 DNA reads as TGTGCCAGCAGCGTAGACGAGGGGGAAGCTTTCTTT. Encoded protein: CASSVDEGEAFF.

The J gene is TRBJ2-3, the V gene TRBV7-9; TRBD2 is a possible D gene (7 bases). V lost 1 base and J 2 bases, leaving 16 bases between the germline ends. The CDR3 loop spans 17 amino acids. CDR1 and CDR2 (germline): SEHNR, FQNEAQ (reference sequence). The CDR3 region has the DNA TGTGCCAGCAGCTTAGGTATTGAGCGGGGACACACAGATACGCAGTATTTT. Its translation: CASSLGIERGHTDTQYF.

The CDR3 is CASSRRAAEAFF. Written as DNA, the CDR3 is TGTGCCAGTAGTAGACGGGCCGCTGAAGCTTTCTTT. J is TRBJ1-1 and V is TRBV19; D call uncertain. V was clipped by 4 bases and J by 6 bases, with 9 bases between them. There are 12 residues in the CDR3. Germline CDR1 LNHDA, CDR2 SQIVND (reference sequence). Drawing the rest from reference TRBV19 and TRBJ1-1, the complete variable domain is DGGITQSPKYLFRKEGQNVTLSCEQNLNHDAMYWYRQDPGQGLRLIYYSQIVNDFQKGDIAEGYSVSREKKESFPLTVTSAQKNPTAFYLCASSRRAAEAFFGQGTRLTVV.

The chain couples TRBV6-6 to TRBJ1-4, with 8 bases identical to TRBD1. The V gene's germline CDR1 is MNHNY and CDR2 SVGAGI (reference sequence). The CDR3 extends over 14 amino acids. V was pared by 6 bases and J by 4 bases, with 4 bases of the junction left unmatched. In nucleotides, the CDR3 is TGTGCCAGCAGAGACAGGGGTCATAATGAAAAACTGTTTTTT. It specifies CASRDRGHNEKLFF.

The chain recombines TRBV2 with TRBJ2-3, with unresolved D. CDR3 length: 14 amino acids. CDR1 is SNHLY, CDR2 FYNNEI, per germline. Trimming shortened V by 7 bases and J by 2 bases, and 13 bases separated the two germline ends. CDR3 loop: CASKVVTTTDTQYF. As DNA, the CDR3 is TGTGCCAGCAAGGTGGTCACGACCACAGATACGCAGTATTTT.

The chain couples TRBV6-6 to TRBJ2-1; 9 nucleotides align to TRBD2. V lost 7 bases, J lost 7 bases, and 11 bases stayed unmatched. The V gene's germline CDR1 is MNHNY and CDR2 SVGAGI (reference sequence). This CDR3 has 15 amino acids. The CDR3 region has the DNA TGTGCCAGCACCTACGCTGAACTAGCGGGTAATGAGCAGTTCTTC. Protein product: CASTYAELAGNEQFF.

V is TRBV27 and J is TRBJ2-4; TRBD1 matches 7 bases. Trimming removed 6 bases from V and 3 bases from J; junction bases left unmatched: 17. CDR1 and CDR2 (germline): MNHEY, SMNVEV (reference sequence). The CDR3 has 18 residues. The CDR3 spells CASSSPPPTGAHKNIQYF. Written as DNA, the CDR3 is TGTGCCAGCAGCAGTCCCCCTCCTACAGGGGCGCACAAAAACATTCAGTACTTC.

The J gene is TRBJ1-5, the V gene TRBV23-1; D is possibly TRBD1 (5 bases). TRBV23-1 has ORF status, its function being uncertain. Trimming cost V 7 bases and J 6 bases, with 13 bases left between them. The CDR3 has 13 amino acids. CDR3 DNA: TGCGCCAGCATATCCCGGGGGGGTCAGCCCCAGCATTTT. The encoded protein is CASISRGGQPQHF.

This chain's CDR3 is CASTRGASGNTIYF. The CDR3 DNA sequence: TGTGCCAGTACCCGGGGGGCCTCTGGAAACACCATATATTTT. V usage is TRBV19 and J usage is TRBJ1-3, with TRBD1 as a possible D gene (6 bases). V was shortened by 7 bases and J by 0 bases, with 10 bases between the two germline ends. The length of the CDR3 is 14 residues. Germline V gives CDR1 LNHDA, CDR2 SQIVND (reference sequence). Together with reference TRBV19 and TRBJ1-3, the CDR3 gives the full variable domain: DGGITQSPKYLFRKEGQNVTLSCEQNLNHDAMYWYRQDPGQGLRLIYYSQIVNDFQKGDIAEGYSVSREKKESFPLTVTSAQKNPTAFYLCASTRGASGNTIYFGEGSWLTVV.

The chain uses TRBV23-1 and TRBJ1-4; TRBD1 agrees at 9 bases. TRBV23-1 is an ORF, and what it does is uncertain. The CDR3 sequence is 17 residues long. V was clipped by 2 bases and J by 3 bases; unmatched bases: 7. The CDR3 DNA follows: TGCGCCAGCAGTCAAGGGACAGGGAGGGGAGCTAATGAAAAACTGTTTTTT. Translating gives CASSQGTGRGANEKLFF.

The rearrangement uses TRBV27 and TRBJ2-1; D unresolved. CDR3 length: 15 amino acids. Germline values: CDR1 MNHEY, CDR2 SMNVEV (reference sequence). V lost 2 bases to trimming and J lost 3 bases, with 11 bases between them. The CDR3 reads CASSLKAESYNEQFF. The CDR3 coding sequence is TGTGCCAGCAGTTTAAAGGCGGAAAGCTACAATGAGCAGTTCTTC.

The rearrangement joins TRBV3-1 to TRBJ1-5; no clear D gene. The CDR3 is 15 residues long. V was cut by 1 base and J by 4 bases, with 11 bases left in between. Germline CDR1 and CDR2: LGHDT and YNNKEL (reference sequence). The CDR3 DNA follows: TGTGCCAGCAGCCAAGGACCCCTAGGTAATCAGCCCCAGCATTTT. It is translated as CASSQGPLGNQPQHF.

The genes are TRBV7-2 and TRBJ1-3; D gene ambiguous. Germline CDR1 reads SGHTA; CDR2 reads FQGNSA. Trimming removed 5 bases at V and 0 bases at J, with 14 bases between. The CDR3 sequence is 16 residues long. DNA of the CDR3: TGTGCCAGCAGCCCTGTAGCCCGTAGCTCTGGAAACACCATATATTTT. Translated, it gives CASSPVARSSGNTIYF.

This sequence joins TRBV5-1 and TRBJ2-5, with a possible D match to TRBD2 (5 bases). CDR1 and CDR2 from the germline V gene are SGHRS and YFSETQ. The ends were cut back, 0 bases at V and 1 base at J, with 13 bases in the middle. The CDR3 extends over 16 amino acids. CDR3 nucleotide sequence: TGCGCCAGCAGCTTGGGGGTTGGGGAGATCCAAGAGACCCAGTACTTC. Its protein product is CASSLGVGEIQETQYF.

The chain recombines TRBV2 with TRBJ2-4, with D possibly being TRBD1 or TRBD2 (5 bases each). The CDR3 runs 13 residues. Germline V gene data show CDR1 as SNHLY and CDR2 as FYNNEI. The V end was cut by 11 bases, the J end by 6 bases, with 17 bases between. The CDR3 coding sequence is TGTGCCGGGGCAACGGGGAGAGTAAACATTCAGTACTTC. It yields the protein CAGATGRVNIQYF. Based on the CDR3 plus reference TRBV2 and TRBJ2-4, the full variable domain is EPEVTQTPSHQVTQMGQEVILRCVPISNHLYFYWYRQILGQKVEFLVSFYNNEISEKSEIFDDQFSVERPDGSNFTLKIRSTKLEDSAMYFCAGATGRVNIQYFGAGTRLSVL.